The rows below give T cell receptor beta chains drawn from one sample of a study of T cell responses to AZD1222 COVID-19 vaccine. Sequencing used immunoSEQ multiplex PCR; TCRdb keeps in-frame clones, though not all of them. Here the sample spans roughly 80,000 clones, 70% to 90% being singletons. The sequencing here drew on peripheral blood, taken on day 0 of MenACWY control vaccination. The receptors come from an adult in good health. CDR3s include the opening cysteine and the closing phenylalanine or tryptophan. D genes are given only for firm matches. Only part of the rows carry a size: once, few, many, or a class if the clone is expanded.

CDR3	DNA	J	V	D	size
CAISEVREGNTIYF	TGTGCCATCAGTGAGGTCAGGGAAGGAAACACCATATATTTT	TRBJ1-3	TRBV10-3	NA	few
CAIRGSGHSNQPQHF	TGTGCCATCAGGGGCAGCGGACATAGCAATCAGCCCCAGCATTTT	TRBJ1-5	TRBV10-3	NA	NA
CASSYGTINEQFF	TGTGCCAGTAGTTACGGGACTATCAATGAGCAGTTCTTC	TRBJ2-1	TRBV19	TRBD2	NA
CATRLTGTNTEAFF	TGTGCCACCCGACTGACAGGGACGAACACTGAAGCTTTCTTT	TRBJ1-1	TRBV11-3	TRBD1	once
CAISGGQGDTEAFF	TGTGCCATCAGTGGGGGCCAGGGTGACACTGAAGCTTTCTTT	TRBJ1-1	TRBV10-3	NA	NA
CASSSRTLQGTEAFF	TGTGCCAGCAGTTCACGGACTCTCCAGGGCACTGAAGCTTTCTTT	TRBJ1-1	TRBV6-5	NA	NA
CASSPEGRIWEGTEAFF	TGTGCCAGCAGCCCGGAGGGGCGCATTTGGGAGGGCACTGAAGCTTTCTTT	TRBJ1-1	TRBV7-9	NA	NA
CASSPKRGFSASSYEQYF	TGTGCCAGCAGTCCGAAGAGGGGGTTCTCTGCGAGCTCCTACGAGCAGTACTTC	TRBJ2-7	TRBV28	NA	few
CASSLRLAGGKDEQFF	TGTGCCAGCAGCTTAAGACTAGCGGGGGGCAAGGATGAGCAGTTCTTC	TRBJ2-1	TRBV5-8	TRBD2	NA
CASSVTGVFSGNTIYF	TGTGCCAGCAGTGTAACAGGGGTCTTCTCTGGAAACACCATATATTTT	TRBJ1-3	TRBV6-1	TRBD1	NA
CASSYGQGNTDTQYF	TGTGCCAGCAGTTACGGACAGGGAAACACAGATACGCAGTATTTT	TRBJ2-3	TRBV7-6	TRBD1	NA
CASSLGTGGTGELFF	TGTGCCAGCAGCTTAGGGACAGGGGGCACCGGGGAGCTGTTTTTT	TRBJ2-2	TRBV11-2	TRBD1	NA
CASSEEGLGQYF	TGTGCCAGCAGTGAAGAAGGGCTGGGGCAGTACTTC	TRBJ2-7	TRBV2	NA	NA
CASSSFSGTGLGYGYTF	TGTGCCAGCAGCTCATTTTCAGGGACCGGGTTGGGCTATGGCTACACCTTC	TRBJ1-2	TRBV5-8	NA	NA
CAISESGPGTQYF	TGTGCCATCAGTGAGTCAGGTCCTGGGACCCAGTACTTC	TRBJ2-5	TRBV10-3	NA	NA
CASSQGQGAYNEQFF	TGTGCCAGCAGCCAGGGGCAGGGGGCATACAATGAGCAGTTCTTC	TRBJ2-1	TRBV7-6	TRBD1	once
CASSQDRWSDNEQFF	TGTGCCAGCAGCCAGGACAGATGGTCAGACAATGAGCAGTTCTTC	TRBJ2-1	TRBV3-1/TRBV3-2	NA	NA
CASSLGEDYGYTF	TGTGCCAGCAGCTTGGGGGAGGACTATGGCTACACCTTC	TRBJ1-2	TRBV7-3	NA	NA
CASWGDRGAKNIQYF	TGTGCCAGCTGGGGGGACAGGGGTGCCAAAAACATTCAGTACTTC	TRBJ2-4	TRBV28	TRBD1	NA
CASSLFGDSYGYTF	TGTGCCAGCAGCCTCTTCGGGGACAGCTATGGCTACACCTTC	TRBJ1-2	TRBV3-1/TRBV3-2	TRBD1	NA
CASSQSLSGGAFDEQFF	TGCGCCAGCAGCCAAAGCCTTAGCGGGGGGGCTTTCGATGAGCAGTTCTTC	TRBJ2-1	TRBV4-1	TRBD2	NA
CASSLTDQRASYEQYF	TGTGCCAGCAGCTTAACCGACCAGCGGGCCTCCTACGAGCAGTACTTC	TRBJ2-7	TRBV11-3	NA	NA
CASSPPRTIQETQYF	TGTGCCAGCTCACCACCCAGGACTATACAAGAGACCCAGTACTTC	TRBJ2-5	TRBV18	NA	few
CASSGQGSNTEAFF	TGTGCCAGCAGCGGACAGGGGTCGAACACTGAAGCTTTCTTT	TRBJ1-1	TRBV3-1/TRBV3-2	TRBD1	NA
CASGEKSYEQYF	TGTGCCAGCGGGGAGAAGTCCTACGAGCAGTACTTC	TRBJ2-7	TRBV2	NA	NA
CAWSAWQGLEKLFF	TGTGCCTGGAGTGCGTGGCAGGGTCTTGAAAAACTGTTTTTT	TRBJ1-4	TRBV30	NA	NA
CASRPDPLNEQFF	TGTGCCAGCAGACCGGACCCATTAAATGAGCAGTTCTTC	TRBJ2-1	TRBV5-8	NA	NA
CASSLSAGDTDTQYF	TGTGCCAGCAGTTTATCTGCGGGGGACACAGATACGCAGTATTTT	TRBJ2-3	TRBV27	TRBD2	NA
CASSFGGGAEAFF	TGTGCCAGCAGTTTTGGTGGGGGAGCTGAAGCTTTCTTT	TRBJ1-1	TRBV12-3/TRBV12-4	NA	NA
CASSSGPVSEAFF	TGTGCCAGCAGTTCAGGGCCAGTATCCGAAGCTTTCTTT	TRBJ1-1	TRBV7-2	NA	NA
CASSLRGPPYEQYF	TGTGCCAGCAGTTTAAGGGGTCCACCATATGAGCAGTACTTC	TRBJ2-7	TRBV27	NA	NA
CSARDGYEQYF	TGCAGTGCTAGAGATGGCTACGAGCAGTACTTC	TRBJ2-7	TRBV20-1	NA	NA
CASRPHGGEATYEQYF	TGCGCCAGCAGACCTCATGGTGGGGAAGCGACCTACGAGCAGTACTTC	TRBJ2-7	TRBV4-1	NA	NA
CASDRGNTEAFF	TGTGCCAGCGACAGGGGGAACACTGAAGCTTTCTTT	TRBJ1-1	TRBV2	TRBD1	once
CASSLVAGELFF	TGTGCCAGCAGCTTGGTGGCCGGGGAGCTGTTTTTT	TRBJ2-2	TRBV12-3/TRBV12-4	NA	NA